The rows below give T cell receptor beta chains drawn from one sample of a study of PD-L1 blockade in urothelial cancer. The data were produced by immunoSEQ multiplex PCR, yet TCRdb's version contains in-frame clones alone and is incomplete. Here the sample spans around 70,000 clones, roughly 80% being singletons. The sequences come from PBMCs, collected around atezolizumab (anti-PD-L1) treatment. The source of these receptors is a man between 65 and 85 years old with urothelial cancer. Both conserved end residues are part of each CDR3. The order of the fields is clone size, D gene, V gene, J gene, CDR3 protein, CDR3 DNA. The D gene is left open where the match is weak. Clone size, where shown, is once, few, many, or a class for clones that have expanded.

>few|TRBD1|TRBV27|TRBJ1-1
CASRPLQGTEAFF
TGTGCCAGCAGACCCCTACAGGGGACTGAAGCTTTCTTT
>.|.|TRBV21-1|TRBJ2-7
CASSSTGTERSYEQYF
TGTGCCAGCAGCTCCACCGGGACAGAACGCTCCTACGAGCAGTACTTC
>.|TRBD1|TRBV9|TRBJ2-1
CASSVEQGINNEQFF
TGTGCCAGCAGCGTAGAACAGGGGATAAACAATGAGCAGTTCTTC
>.|TRBD1|TRBV2|TRBJ2-7
CASQDRGLYEQYF
TGTGCCAGCCAGGACAGGGGGCTTTACGAGCAGTACTTC
>.|TRBD2|TRBV5-1|TRBJ2-5
CASSLTRGLAEGETQYF
TGCGCCAGCAGCCTAACCCGCGGGCTAGCGGAGGGAGAGACCCAGTACTTC
>.|TRBD1|TRBV23-1|TRBJ2-1
CASSRPGQRSSYNEQFF
TGCGCCAGCAGTCGTCCGGGACAGAGAAGCTCCTACAATGAGCAGTTCTTC
>few|.|TRBV2|TRBJ1-1
CASSEAHGITEAFF
TGTGCCAGCAGTGAAGCCCACGGGATCACTGAAGCTTTCTTT
>.|TRBD1|TRBV7-9|TRBJ2-2
CASSPDRVLRSGELFF
TGTGCCAGCAGCCCAGACAGGGTTCTAAGGTCCGGGGAGCTGTTTTTT
>.|TRBD2|TRBV5-1|TRBJ2-7
CASSFVAGPSYEQYF
TGCGCCAGCAGCTTTGTAGCGGGCCCCTCCTACGAGCAGTACTTC
>.|.|TRBV29-1|TRBJ2-7
CSACIAQGYEQYF
TGCAGCGCTTGCATTGCTCAGGGGTACGAGCAGTACTTC
>.|TRBD2|TRBV5-1|TRBJ2-1
CASSLGLAGASEQFF
TGCGCCAGCAGCTTGGGACTAGCGGGAGCCAGTGAGCAGTTCTTC
>.|TRBD2|TRBV4-1|TRBJ2-5
CASSQAVGLAGEETQYF
TGCGCCAGCAGCCAAGCGGTCGGACTAGCGGGAGAAGAGACCCAGTACTTC
>.|TRBD1|TRBV5-4|TRBJ2-7
CASSLAGTGGEQYF
TGTGCCAGCAGCTTGGCCGGGACAGGGGGCGAGCAGTACTTC
>few|.|TRBV9|TRBJ1-5
CASSVGSSNQPQHF
TGTGCCAGCAGCGTAGGCAGTAGCAATCAGCCCCAGCATTTT
>few|.|TRBV28|TRBJ2-7
CASTLGLEQYF
TGTGCCAGCACCTTGGGGCTCGAGCAGTACTTC
>.|TRBD1|TRBV28|TRBJ2-7
CASREQGAFYEQYF
TGTGCCAGCAGGGAACAGGGGGCGTTCTACGAGCAGTACTTC
>.|TRBD1|TRBV7-9|TRBJ2-3
CASSLLRGSTDTQYF
TGTGCCAGCAGCCTTCTCAGGGGGTCCACAGATACGCAGTATTTT
>.|.|TRBV27|TRBJ1-5
CASSLSGSSNQPQHF
TGTGCCAGCAGTTTATCGGGCAGTAGCAATCAGCCCCAGCATTTT
>.|TRBD1|TRBV5-1|TRBJ1-1
CASSPINQGADTEAFF
TGCGCCAGCAGCCCAATAAACCAGGGGGCCGACACTGAAGCTTTCTTT
>.|TRBD1|TRBV11-1|TRBJ2-7
CASSPIRTGGYSYEQYF
TGTGCCAGCAGCCCGATACGGACAGGGGGTTACTCCTACGAGCAGTACTTC
>.|.|TRBV5-1|TRBJ2-1
CASRLANEQFF
TGCGCCAGCAGGCTAGCCAATGAGCAGTTCTTC
>.|.|TRBV29-1|TRBJ2-1
CSVVESGLGRYNEQFF
TGCAGCGTTGTGGAAAGCGGGTTGGGGAGATACAATGAGCAGTTCTTC
>.|.|TRBV5-1|TRBJ1-6
CASSFDLEFSPLHF
TGCGCCAGCAGCTTTGATTTGGAGTTTTCACCCCTCCACTTT
>.|.|TRBV10-3|TRBJ1-5
CAISGRDQPQHF
TGTGCCATCAGTGGCAGGGATCAGCCCCAGCATTTT
>few|.|TRBV28|TRBJ2-7
CASSSTLEQYF
TGTGCCAGCAGTTCCACTTTAGAGCAGTACTTC
>.|.|TRBV19|TRBJ1-1
CASSIAEYTEAFF
TGTGCCAGTAGTATCGCGGAATACACTGAAGCTTTCTTT
>.|TRBD1|TRBV9|TRBJ2-7
CASSPGGNQLYEQYF
TGTGCCAGCAGCCCAGGGGGCAACCAACTCTACGAGCAGTACTTC
>.|.|TRBV6-5|TRBJ1-4
CASRVRATNEKLFF
TGTGCCAGCAGGGTACGAGCAACTAATGAAAAACTGTTTTTT
>.|TRBD1|TRBV5-1|TRBJ1-1
CASSSGGQGEAFF
TGCGCCAGCAGCTCGGGAGGACAGGGTGAAGCTTTCTTT
>.|.|TRBV28|TRBJ1-1
CASSGGEGLGTEAFF
TGTGCCAGCAGTGGAGGGGAGGGGCTGGGAACTGAAGCTTTCTTT
>.|TRBD1|TRBV6-1|TRBJ2-2
CASTRGRNTGELFF
TGTGCCAGCACCAGGGGGCGGAACACCGGGGAGCTGTTTTTT
>.|TRBD1|TRBV19|TRBJ1-2
CASKRGQGGYGYTF
TGTGCCAGTAAAAGGGGGCAGGGAGGCTATGGCTACACCTTC
>.|.|TRBV7-6|TRBJ2-7
CASSLARGVTEQYF
TGTGCCAGCAGCTTAGCCAGGGGGGTAACAGAGCAGTACTTC
>.|TRBD1|TRBV28|TRBJ1-5
CASSSSAGTGPNQPQHF
TGTGCCAGCAGTTCCAGTGCCGGGACAGGGCCGAATCAGCCCCAGCATTTT
>.|TRBD2|TRBV25-1|TRBJ2-5
CASSEYRAGGETQYF
TGTGCCAGCAGTGAATATAGGGCGGGGGGAGAGACCCAGTACTTC
>.|.|TRBV7-2|TRBJ2-5
CASSLEGLGTQYF
TGTGCCAGCAGCTTAGAGGGGTTGGGGACCCAGTACTTC
>.|TRBD2|TRBV5-4|TRBJ2-2
CASRSSSGSGTGELFF
TGTGCCAGCAGATCTTCTAGCGGGAGCGGCACCGGGGAGCTGTTTTTT
>.|.|TRBV27|TRBJ1-5
CASNPTGLEIFLSNQPQHF
TGTGCCAGCAACCCTACAGGCTTAGAGATATTCCTTAGCAATCAGCCCCAGCATTTT
>few|TRBD2|TRBV28|TRBJ2-3
CASSLRSGMTQYF
TGTGCCAGCAGTTTGAGAAGCGGGATGACGCAGTATTTT
>.|.|TRBV11-2|TRBJ1-2
CASSLGGHGYTF
TGTGCCAGCAGCTTAGGGGGACACGGCTACACCTTC
>.|TRBD2|TRBV9|TRBJ2-1
CASSVQGLASYNEQFF
TGTGCCAGCAGCGTCCAGGGACTAGCGTCCTACAATGAGCAGTTCTTC
>.|TRBD2|TRBV7-6|TRBJ2-2
CASSPENSGSIGELFF
TGTGCCAGCAGCCCCGAAAATAGCGGGAGCATCGGGGAGCTGTTTTTT
>once|TRBD2|TRBV5-1|TRBJ2-3
CASSLRSGKEDTQYF
TGCGCCAGCAGCTTAAGGAGCGGGAAAGAAGATACGCAGTATTTT
>few|.|TRBV5-1|TRBJ1-2
CASSSDRPDYGYTF
TGCGCCAGCAGCTCAGACAGGCCGGACTATGGCTACACCTTC
>once|TRBD1|TRBV28|TRBJ1-1
CASSLPGGGGTEAFF
TGTGCCAGCAGTTTACCAGGGGGCGGTGGCACTGAAGCTTTCTTT
>.|TRBD1|TRBV5-6|TRBJ2-7
CASSHTRTGNHEQYF
TGTGCCAGCAGCCATACTCGGACAGGGAACCACGAGCAGTACTTC
>few|TRBD1|TRBV29-1|TRBJ2-1
CSVAGQGASYNEQFF
TGCAGCGTGGCTGGACAGGGGGCTTCCTACAATGAGCAGTTCTTC
>.|.|TRBV19|TRBJ1-1
CASSIMGRDRSEAFF
TGTGCCAGTAGTATAATGGGTCGGGATAGGAGTGAAGCTTTCTTT
>.|TRBD2|TRBV10-2|TRBJ2-1
CASSDQAGGSNEQFF
TGCGCCAGCAGTGATCAAGCGGGAGGGAGTAATGAGCAGTTCTTC
>.|.|TRBV7-3|TRBJ2-1
CASSLNPGVFNEQFF
TGTGCCAGCAGCTTAAACCCAGGGGTCTTTAATGAGCAGTTCTTC
>.|.|TRBV9|TRBJ2-1
CASSVESQAYNEQFF
TGTGCCAGCAGCGTAGAGTCACAGGCCTACAATGAGCAGTTCTTC
>.|.|TRBV7-6|TRBJ2-7
CASSLDNRDYEQYF
TGTGCCAGCAGCTTAGATAACAGGGACTACGAGCAGTACTTC
>few|TRBD2|TRBV10-1|TRBJ2-1
CASSPRLAGEQFF
TGCGCCAGCAGTCCCCGGCTAGCGGGTGAGCAGTTCTTC
>once|TRBD1|TRBV5-1|TRBJ1-1
CASSHRDRGEAFF
TGCGCCAGCAGCCACCGGGACAGGGGAGAAGCTTTCTTT
>.|TRBD1|TRBV6-1|TRBJ1-2
CASSGQGLFNYGYTF
TGTGCCAGCAGCGGACAGGGGTTATTTAACTATGGCTACACCTTC